This is a list of T cell receptor beta chains from one sample in a study of cytomegalovirus exposure and HLA in healthy donors. Libraries were prepared by immunoSEQ multiplex PCR; TCRdb keeps only in-frame clonotypes and omits some of them. The sample lists 130,000 to 150,000 clones, roughly 80% occurring once. The sequencing input was PBMCs. These receptors were collected from a man aged 40-55 years in good health and CMV-seropositive. Both conserved end residues are part of each CDR3. A D gene is named only where the DNA matches it firmly. Not all rows give a size; the values are once, few, many and, for expanded clones, a class.

J	size	length	V	D	DNA	CDR3
TRBJ2-1	NA	14	TRBV4-1	TRBD2	TGCGCCAGCAGTCGAGGTCGGGAGGTCAATGAGCAGTTCTTC	CASSRGREVNEQFF
TRBJ2-1	NA	16	TRBV2	TRBD2	TGTGCCAGCAGTGACCCAGCGGGAGGGCCGATAAATGAGCAGTTCTTC	CASSDPAGGPINEQFF
TRBJ2-7	NA	14	TRBV7-9	TRBD1	TGCGCCAGCAGCTTCGGACAGGGGGCGCACGAGCAGTACTTC	CASSFGQGAHEQYF
TRBJ2-1	NA	13	TRBV4-3	NA	TGCGCCAGCAGCCAGGGGGGATACAATGAGCAGTTCTTC	CASSQGGYNEQFF
TRBJ2-1	NA	14	TRBV5-1	NA	TGCGCCAGCAGCTTGGAAGCGGTGAACAATGAGCAGTTCTTC	CASSLEAVNNEQFF
TRBJ2-6	NA	19	TRBV9	TRBD2	TGTGCCAGCAGCCCCTTAGCGGGAGGGCCCCGGCTTGGGGCCAACGTCCTGACTTTC	CASSPLAGGPRLGANVLTF
TRBJ1-2	few	14	TRBV19	NA	TGTGCCAGTAGCCTTACAGGGATAGGCTATGGCTACACCTTC	CASSLTGIGYGYTF
TRBJ2-1	NA	14	TRBV29-1	TRBD2	TGCAGCGTGTTAGCGGGAGTTACCCCCAATGAGCAGTTCTTC	CSVLAGVTPNEQFF
TRBJ1-2	once	14	TRBV7-3	NA	TGTGCCAGCAGCTTAAACGCGGGAGACTATGGCTACACCTTC	CASSLNAGDYGYTF
TRBJ2-7	NA	15	TRBV4-1	NA	TGCGCCAGCAGCCAAGACCCCCTCTCGGGCTACGAGCAGTACTTC	CASSQDPLSGYEQYF
TRBJ1-5	NA	15	TRBV7-9	NA	TGTGCCAGCAGCTTAGGAGAGACTAGGAATCAGCCCCAGCATTTT	CASSLGETRNQPQHF
TRBJ2-1	few	15	TRBV11-2	NA	TGTGCCAGCAGCCTAATGGTACTACACCGCAATGAGCAGTTCTTC	CASSLMVLHRNEQFF
TRBJ2-7	once	13	TRBV27	NA	TGTGCCAGCAGTTTACCCGGGGGTTACGAGCAGTACTTC	CASSLPGGYEQYF
TRBJ2-2	NA	14	TRBV15	NA	TGTGCCACCAGCAGAGATCAGGGTACCGGGGAGCTGTTTTTT	CATSRDQGTGELFF
TRBJ2-5	NA	11	TRBV5-8	NA	TGTGCCAGCACCCTGTTGGAGACCCAGTACTTC	CASTLLETQYF
TRBJ2-5	NA	15	TRBV9	TRBD2	TGTGCCAGCAGCGCCACTAGCGGGAGGAAAGAGACCCAGTACTTC	CASSATSGRKETQYF
TRBJ2-7	NA	16	TRBV27	TRBD2	TGTGCCAGCAGTTTATTCCTAGCGGGAGTCGGCAACGAGCAGTACTTC	CASSLFLAGVGNEQYF
TRBJ1-2	few	15	TRBV5-1	NA	TGCGCCAGCAGCTTGTCTCCAGGTTGGACATATGGCTACACCTTC	CASSLSPGWTYGYTF
TRBJ1-3	NA	13	TRBV2	NA	TGTGCCAGCAGTGAACAGGGGGGAAACACCATATATTTT	CASSEQGGNTIYF
TRBJ1-6	NA	15	TRBV16	NA	TGTGCCAGCAGCCAATCGAGGACAAATACTTCACCCCTCCACTTT	CASSQSRTNTSPLHF
TRBJ1-2	NA	14	TRBV7-9	NA	TGTGCCAGCAGCTCAAAGGCGGAGGACTATGGCTACACCTTC	CASSSKAEDYGYTF
TRBJ2-1	NA	15	TRBV11-2	TRBD2	TGTGCCAGCAGCTTAGATCCTAGCGGGAGGGTCGAGCAGTTCTTC	CASSLDPSGRVEQFF
TRBJ2-3	once	13	TRBV7-8	NA	TGTGCCAGCAGCTCTAGAGGCACAGATACGCAGTATTTT	CASSSRGTDTQYF
TRBJ2-7	NA	13	TRBV28	TRBD1	TGTGCCTCATCGACAGGGAGCTCCTACGAGCAGTACTTC	CASSTGSSYEQYF
TRBJ1-3	few	13	TRBV11-2	NA	TGTGCCAGCAGCTTAACAGAAGGAAACACCATATATTTT	CASSLTEGNTIYF
TRBJ2-7	NA	14	TRBV4-3	NA	TGCGCCAGCAGCCCCGGTGTCAGGGGTTACGAGCAGTACTTC	CASSPGVRGYEQYF
TRBJ1-4	NA	17	TRBV5-6	TRBD1	TGTGCCAGCAGCGGCGGACAGGGAAGGGTGAGGAATGAAAAACTGTTTTTT	CASSGGQGRVRNEKLFF
TRBJ2-2	NA	14	TRBV5-1	TRBD1	TGCGCCAGCAGCCCGGACAGGGGTACCGGGGAGCTGTTTTTT	CASSPDRGTGELFF
TRBJ1-1	NA	16	TRBV12-5	NA	TGTGCTAGTGGTCCCGCGTCGTACAGGGAGGGGAGTGAAGCTTTCTTT	CASGPASYREGSEAFF
TRBJ2-1	once	16	TRBV5-6	NA	TGTGCCAGCAGAGGCGGGGCAGCCAGGTACTTCGATGAGCAGTTCTTC	CASRGGAARYFDEQFF
TRBJ2-3	NA	14	TRBV5-4	NA	TGTGCCAGCAGCGGAACAGGGAGCACAGATACGCAGTATTTT	CASSGTGSTDTQYF
TRBJ1-3	NA	16	TRBV9	NA	TGTGCCAGCAGCTCCCGGGGGGGATACTCTGGAAACACCATATATTTT	CASSSRGGYSGNTIYF
TRBJ2-7	NA	13	TRBV7-9	NA	TGTGCCAGCAGCTTAGGTTCCCTCGCGGTCCCGTACTTC	CASSLGSLAVPYF
TRBJ2-7	few	14	TRBV13	TRBD1	TGTGCCAGCAGCTTGGGACAGGGCCTCTACGAGCAGTACTTC	CASSLGQGLYEQYF